This TCR beta chain came from a study of STAT5B mutations in CD4+ large granular lymphocyte leukemia. Overall study results and limits: Compared with healthy controls (2/35), patient top clones favored TRBV06 (8/27).

On this clone itself: Its target is not known.

This CDR3 region has 14 residues. V gave up 4 bases and J gave up 2 bases, with 11 bases separating them. The germline gives CDR1 SGHDN, CDR2 FVKESK. Assay used: immunoSEQ multiplex PCR; TCRdb lists only in-frame clones, some missing. The table has approximately 30,000 clones, 81% seen once. The clonotype originates from a human donor in good health. This sequence joins TRBV14 and TRBJ1-1; no clear D gene. The material sequenced was CD4+ T cells from blood buffy coats. The CDR3 protein is CASSPSPRNTEAFF. Here the CDR3 DNA reads TGTGCCAGCAGCCCCTCCCCGCGAAACACTGAAGCTTTCTTT.